These 26 T cell receptor beta chains were all obtained from the same sample, sequenced in a study of T-cell memory formation after mild COVID-19. TCRdb analysed the 5' RACE reads with MiXCR anew, one entry per CDR3 protein. The repertoire has about 350,000 distinct CDR3 sequences, 20% to 25% of them found once; the top ten carry 20% to 25%. The sample was PBMCs or a T cell subset sorted from them (not recorded which). The receptor source for this set is a man between 18 and 35 years old who had mild COVID-19 (a few samples of this study predate the infection). Cell type and time point are not known.

This clonotype has more than one count but fewer than ten. The J gene is TRBJ2-7, the V gene TRBV28; 7 bases agree with TRBD2. The CDR3 length is 14 residues. The V segment lost 8 bases and the J segment 0 bases; nucleotides outside the gene matches: 7. The germline gives CDR1 MDHEN, CDR2 SYDVKM. CDR3 DNA: TGTGCCAGCGCCTCGGGGGGTACCTCCTACGAGCAGTACGTC. Encoded protein: CASASGGTSYEQYV.

This clonotype showed up just a few times. The gene calls are TRBV9 and TRBJ2-3, with 14 positions matching TRBD2. Trimming took 4 bases from V and 3 from J; bases not matched to a gene: 4. CDR3 length: 16 amino acids. Germline loops: CDR1 SGDLS, CDR2 YYNGEE. The CDR3 here is CASSQTSGGATDTQYF. The CDR3 bases are TGTGCCAGCAGCCAGACTAGCGGGGGGGCGACAGATACGCAGTATTTT.

V is TRBV6-6 and J is TRBJ2-5; D is uncertain. The germline CDR1 and CDR2 sequences are MNHNY and SVGAGI (reference sequence). V lost 0 bases and J lost 5, with 4 bases in between. CDR3 length: 12 amino acids. The CDR3 region is CASSYSEETQYF. For the CDR3, the DNA is TGTGCCAGCAGTTACTCGGAGGAGACCCAGTACTTC.

V is TRBV6-1 and J is TRBJ2-7, with 7 bases that match TRBD1. This CDR3 region has 15 residues. Germline V gene sequence: CDR1 MNHNS, CDR2 SASEGT. V trimming: 5 bases; J trimming: 2 bases; junction bases outside the gene matches: 9. CDR3 bases: TGTGCCAGCAGTTTCGGACAGGAGCGAACCTACGAGCAGTACTTC. Translation: CASSFGQERTYEQYF.

This clonotype was detected many times. V is TRBV7-2 and J is TRBJ2-7; 9 bases fit TRBD2. V shed 5 bases and J 0 bases; nucleotides not matched to a gene: 2. There are 14 residues in the CDR3. Per germline, CDR1 SGHTA and CDR2 FQGNSA. CDR3 in DNA: TGTGCCAGCAGCCAACTAGCGGGCTCCTACGAGCAGTACTTC. This gives the protein CASSQLAGSYEQYF. Variable domain in full (rest from reference TRBV7-2 and TRBJ2-7): GAGVSQSPSNKVTEKGKDVELRCDPISGHTALYWYRQSLGQGLEFLIYFQGNSAPDKSGLPSDRFSAERTGGSVSTLTIQRTQQEDSAVYLCASSQLAGSYEQYFGPGTRLTVT.

This clonotype was seen many times. V and J are TRBV5-1 and TRBJ2-3, with 10 bases that match TRBD2. This CDR3 has 15 residues. V trimming: 5 bases; J trimming: 1 base; junction bases outside the gene matches: 4. The germline V gene encodes CDR1 SGHRS and CDR2 YFSETQ. The CDR3 DNA follows: TGCGCCAGCAGATCCGGGACTAGCGGCACAGATACGCAGTATTTT. It is translated as CASRSGTSGTDTQYF.

This clonotype came up a few times. CDR3 sequence: CASSVLTGDTEAFF. DNA for the CDR3: TGCGCCAGCAGCGTATTGACAGGGGACACTGAAGCTTTCTTT. The V call is TRBV5-1, the J call TRBJ1-1; TRBD1 aligns across 8 bases. The CDR3 is 14 amino acids. The V gene's germline CDR1 is SGHRS and CDR2 YFSETQ. V shed 4 bases and J 3 bases; nucleotides not matched to a gene: 5.

This chain uses TRBV4-2 with TRBJ2-3, with D hard to call. The CDR3 length is 16 residues. V was trimmed by 0 bases and J by 0 bases, leaving 10 bases between them. The germline V gene encodes CDR1 LGHNA and CDR2 YNFKEQ. This chain's CDR3 is CASSQDGPPSTDTQYF. The CDR3 bases are TGTGCCAGCAGCCAAGACGGGCCTCCTAGCACAGATACGCAGTATTTT.

This clonotype was seen a handful of times. The V call is TRBV7-2, the J call TRBJ1-1, with D perhaps matching TRBD1 (5 bases). The ends were cut back, 5 bases at V and 3 bases at J, with 16 bases in the middle. This CDR3 is 15 amino acids long. CDR1 is SGHTA, CDR2 FQGNSA, per germline. The CDR3 DNA sequence: TGTGCCAGCAGCCTCGGGCCAGGGAGATACACTGAAGCTTTCTTT. Amino acid sequence: CASSLGPGRYTEAFF.

Only a few counts were recorded for this clonotype. The CDR3 spells CASSYGVLQPQHF. In nucleotides, the CDR3 is TGTGCCAGCAGTTACGGGGTTCTTCAGCCCCAGCATTTT. This sequence joins TRBV6-2 or TRBV6-3 and TRBJ1-5; D unclear. Germline V lookup: CDR1 MNHEY, CDR2 SVGEGT. V dropped 2 bases and J dropped 6 bases, with 8 bases sitting between them. The CDR3 contains 13 residues.

This clonotype was seen more than once but under ten times. The chain employs TRBV7-9 and TRBJ1-2, with D unresolved. CDR1 and CDR2 from the germline V gene are SEHNR and FQNEAQ (reference sequence). CDR3 size: 13 residues. The V end lost 6 bases, the J end lost 5 bases, and 13 bases lay between the germline ends. The CDR3: CASSPPGEYGYTF. For the CDR3, the DNA is TGTGCCAGCAGTCCACCCGGAGAGTATGGCTACACCTTC.

The gene calls are TRBV7-2 and TRBJ2-7; maybe TRBD1 (6 bases). CDR1 is SGHTA, CDR2 FQGNSA, per germline. The V end was cut by 4 bases, the J end by 3 bases, with 10 bases between. This CDR3 is built from 13 residues. Here the CDR3 DNA reads TGTGCCAGCAGCTCGGGACAAGACTACGAGCAGTACTTC. This sequence encodes CASSSGQDYEQYF.

The chain is built from TRBV5-1 and TRBJ1-1, with 9 bases lining up with TRBD1. This CDR3 region has 14 residues. Germline-derived CDR1 and CDR2 are SGHRS and YFSETQ. V dropped 0 bases and J dropped 8; count of bases not matched to a gene: 5. The CDR3 reads CASSLGDRVVEAFF. Written as DNA, the CDR3 is TGCGCCAGCAGCTTGGGGGACAGGGTAGTAGAAGCTTTCTTT.

The sample holds a few counts of this clonotype. V is TRBV6-2 or TRBV6-3 and J is TRBJ2-7, with D unclear. Germline V gene lookup returns CDR1 MNHEY and CDR2 SVGEGT. The CDR3 is made up of 15 amino acids. V lost 6 bases and J lost 2, with 17 bases in between. CDR3 sequence: CASSTESAATYEQYV. The CDR3 DNA reads as TGTGCCAGCAGCACCGAGTCGGCAGCTACCTACGAGCAGTACGTC.

V usage is TRBV7-6 and J usage is TRBJ1-3; perhaps TRBD1 as D (5 bases). The ends were cut back, 8 bases at V and 7 bases at J, with 18 bases in the middle. The CDR3 totals 14 residues. Germline loops: CDR1 SGHVS, CDR2 FNYEAQ. The DNA of the CDR3 is TGTGCCAGCCGACAGACCCTTGATTCGAACACCATATATTTT. This sequence encodes CASRQTLDSNTIYF.

In its sample, this clonotype was seen many times. The chain uses TRBV6-5 and TRBJ2-2, with 10 nucleotides matching TRBD2. Unmatched junction bases numbered 10, after V lost 6 bases and J lost 6 bases. This CDR3 is built from 16 residues. Per germline, CDR1 MNHEY and CDR2 SVGAGI. DNA for the CDR3: TGTGCCAGCAGCCGACCTAGCGGGGGTCTCTCCGGGGAGCTGTTTTTT. Protein: CASSRPSGGLSGELFF.

The chain is built from TRBV27 and TRBJ1-1, with D possibly TRBD1 on 5 matching bases. V lost 4 bases and J 5 bases, leaving 17 bases between the germline ends. The CDR3 consists of 15 residues. Germline V CDR1 and CDR2: MNHEY, SMNVEV (reference sequence). The CDR3 loop is CASSSRDFRMTEAFF. The CDR3 DNA reads TGTGCCAGCAGTTCCCGGGACTTCAGGATGACTGAAGCTTTCTTT.

This clonotype was seen a few times. The chain combines TRBV4-2 with TRBJ2-3; TRBD1 might be the D (5 bases). The CDR3 is 15 residues long. Germline V gives CDR1 LGHNA, CDR2 YNFKEQ. The ends were cut back, 0 bases at V and 2 bases at J, with 9 bases in the middle. The CDR3 DNA sequence: TGTGCCAGCAGCCAAGAACAGGCCTACACAGATACGCAGTATTTT. Translation: CASSQEQAYTDTQYF.

This rearrangement joins TRBV12-3 or TRBV12-4 to TRBJ2-3; no reliable D call. This CDR3 spans 11 amino acids. With 6 bases removed from V and 7 bases from J, the gap between germline ends came to 8 bases. As DNA, the CDR3 is TGTGCCAGCAGCCCCTCGCATACGCAGTATTTT. It yields the protein CASSPSHTQYF.

Written as DNA, the CDR3 is TGTGCCAGCAGTGAAGTCTCCCAAGAGACCCAGTACTTC. The encoded protein is CASSEVSQETQYF. The V gene is TRBV2, the J gene TRBJ2-5; D is uncertain. The CDR3 has 13 residues. The V gene lost 1 base and the J gene lost 1 base, with 4 bases spanning the gap. Germline V gene lookup returns CDR1 SNHLY and CDR2 FYNNEI.

This rearrangement joins TRBV12-3 or TRBV12-4 to TRBJ2-5; TRBD2 might be the D (6 bases). The CDR3 totals 14 residues. The ends were cut back, 6 bases at V and 5 bases at J, with 16 bases in the middle. CDR3 nucleotide sequence: TGTGCCAGCAGCTTGGAGGGTGGGTTGGAGACCCAGTACTTC. The encoded protein is CASSLEGGLETQYF.

This chain links TRBV15 with TRBJ1-1, with 10 bases that match TRBD1. Trimming took 0 bases from V and 10 from J; bases not matched to a gene: 8. Germline loops: CDR1 LNHNV, CDR2 YYDKDF (reference sequence). This CDR3 has 15 residues. CDR3 nucleotide sequence: TGTGCCACCAGCAGAGATTTGGGGACAGGGGCCCTAGCTTTCTTT. Translation gives CATSRDLGTGALAFF.

The sample holds a few counts of this clonotype. This sequence joins TRBV11-2 and TRBJ2-1; a weak D match, TRBD1 (5 bases). Trimming stripped 1 base from V and 5 bases from J, with 12 bases between. CDR1 SGHAT and CDR2 FQNNGV come from the germline V gene. The CDR3 has 15 residues. The CDR3 DNA is TGTGCCAGCAGCTTAGGGTTACAGGTAAACAATGAGCAGTTCTTC. It codes for CASSLGLQVNNEQFF.

There are a few counts of this clonotype. The V call is TRBV3-1, the J call TRBJ1-2; the D is unclear. CDR1 LGHDT and CDR2 YNNKEL come from the germline V gene (reference sequence). The length of the CDR3 is 15 residues. Trimming cost V 0 bases and J 1 base, with 9 bases left between them. CDR3 sequence (DNA): TGTGCCAGCAGCCAAGAAGGCAAACTTAACTATGGCTACACCTTC. Protein sequence: CASSQEGKLNYGYTF.

This chain joins TRBV7-3 and TRBJ2-2; D is unclear. The CDR3 runs to 15 residues. The germline CDR1 and CDR2 sequences are SGHTA and FQGTGA. The V end lost 2 bases, the J end lost 7 bases, and 14 bases lay between the germline ends. The CDR3 region has the DNA TGTGCCAGCAGCTTACGAGTTAATCTGGGCGGGGAGCTGTTTTTT. Translating it yields CASSLRVNLGGELFF.

This clonotype came up a few times. The chain joins TRBV6-4 to TRBJ2-3; D unclear. The V end lost 0 bases, the J end lost 6 bases, and 13 bases lay between the germline ends. Germline V lookup: CDR1 MRHNA, CDR2 SNTAGT. This CDR3 has 15 residues. The CDR3 spells CASSDSVAATDTQYF. In DNA form, the CDR3 reads TGTGCCAGCAGTGACTCTGTAGCAGCTACGGATACGCAGTATTTT.